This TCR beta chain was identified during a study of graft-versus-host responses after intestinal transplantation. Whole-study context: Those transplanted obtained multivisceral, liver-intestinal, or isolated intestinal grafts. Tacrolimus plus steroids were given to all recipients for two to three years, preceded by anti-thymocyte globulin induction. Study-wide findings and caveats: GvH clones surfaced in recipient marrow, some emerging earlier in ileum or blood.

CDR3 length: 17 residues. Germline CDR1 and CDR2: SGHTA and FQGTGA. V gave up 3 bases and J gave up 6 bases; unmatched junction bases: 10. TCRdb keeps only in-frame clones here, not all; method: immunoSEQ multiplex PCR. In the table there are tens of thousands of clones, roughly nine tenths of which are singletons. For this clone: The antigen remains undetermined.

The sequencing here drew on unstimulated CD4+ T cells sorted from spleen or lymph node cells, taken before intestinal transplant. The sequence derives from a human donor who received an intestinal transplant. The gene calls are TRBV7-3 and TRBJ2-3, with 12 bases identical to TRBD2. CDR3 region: CASSFQTSGGPQDTQYF. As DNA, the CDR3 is TGTGCCAGCAGCTTCCAGACTAGCGGGGGACCTCAGGATACGCAGTATTTT.